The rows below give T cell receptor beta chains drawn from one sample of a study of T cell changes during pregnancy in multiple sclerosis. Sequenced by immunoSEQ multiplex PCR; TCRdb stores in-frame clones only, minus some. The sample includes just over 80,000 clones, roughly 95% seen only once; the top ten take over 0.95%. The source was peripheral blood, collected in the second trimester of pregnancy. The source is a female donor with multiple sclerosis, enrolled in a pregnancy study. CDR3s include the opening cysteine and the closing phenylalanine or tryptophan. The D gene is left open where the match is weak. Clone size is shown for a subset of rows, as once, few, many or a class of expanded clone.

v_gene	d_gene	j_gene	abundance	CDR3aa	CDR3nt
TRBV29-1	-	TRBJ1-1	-	CSVSRGTVNTEAFF	TGCAGCGTCAGTAGGGGAACGGTGAACACTGAAGCTTTCTTT
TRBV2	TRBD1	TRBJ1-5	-	CASTQGGSQPQHF	TGTGCCAGCACCCAGGGGGGAAGTCAGCCCCAGCATTTT
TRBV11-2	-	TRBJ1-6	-	CASSPIREGIASPLHF	TGTGCCAGCAGCCCTATCAGGGAGGGAATAGCTTCACCCCTCCACTTT
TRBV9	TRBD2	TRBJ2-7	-	CASSPEGGSYEQYF	TGTGCCAGCAGCCCCGAGGGAGGGTCCTACGAGCAGTACTTC
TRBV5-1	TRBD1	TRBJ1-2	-	CASSLRTGTNYGYTF	TGCGCCAGCAGCTTGCGGACAGGGACTAACTATGGCTACACCTTC
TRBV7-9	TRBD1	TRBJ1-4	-	CASSFRTGNLEKLFF	TGTGCCAGCAGCTTCCGGACAGGGAATTTGGAAAAACTGTTTTTT
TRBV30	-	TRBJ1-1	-	CAGSTGIYAEAFF	TGTGCCGGATCCACAGGGATATACGCTGAAGCTTTCTTT
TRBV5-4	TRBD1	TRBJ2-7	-	CASSKGQGSTYEQYF	TGTGCCAGCAGCAAGGGACAGGGAAGCACCTACGAGCAGTACTTC
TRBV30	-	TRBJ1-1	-	CAWRDGGYTEAFF	TGTGCCTGGCGGGACGGGGGGTACACTGAAGCTTTCTTT
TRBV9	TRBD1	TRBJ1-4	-	CASSPGQGATNEKLFF	TGTGCCAGCAGCCCCGGACAGGGGGCGACTAATGAAAAACTGTTTTTT
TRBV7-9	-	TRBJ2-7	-	CASSLGDLGAQYF	TGTGCCAGCAGCTTAGGAGATCTTGGGGCTCAGTACTTC
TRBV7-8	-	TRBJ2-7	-	CASRAGPYEQYF	TGTGCCAGCAGGGCGGGACCCTACGAGCAGTACTTC
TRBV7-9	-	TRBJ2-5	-	CASSRGSSRETQYF	TGTGCCAGCAGCAGGGGTAGTTCCCGAGAGACCCAGTACTTC
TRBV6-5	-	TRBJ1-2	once	CASSYTQGGGYTF	TGTGCCAGCAGTTACACGCAGGGCGGTGGCTACACCTTC
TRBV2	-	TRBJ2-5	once	CAVQGIQETQYF	TGTGCCGTACAGGGTATCCAAGAGACCCAGTACTTC
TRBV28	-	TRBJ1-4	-	CASSLVARRKLFF	TGTGCCAGCAGTTTGGTAGCCCGAAGAAAACTGTTTTTT
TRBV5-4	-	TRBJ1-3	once	CASSLARGALGGNTIYF	TGTGCCAGCAGCTTGGCGCGCGGAGCCCTCGGTGGAAACACCATATATTTT
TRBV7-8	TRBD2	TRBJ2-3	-	CASSLARGTSGRKSVYF	TGTGCCAGCAGCTTAGCCCGGGGGACTAGCGGGAGGAAATCAGTGTATTTT
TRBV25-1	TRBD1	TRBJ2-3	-	CASSDGQGLTDTQYF	TGTGCCAGCAGTGACGGACAGGGATTGACAGATACGCAGTATTTT
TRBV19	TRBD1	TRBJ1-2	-	CASTLRQGASYTF	TGTGCCAGTACCCTACGGCAGGGGGCTAGCTACACCTTC
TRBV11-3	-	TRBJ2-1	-	CASSLEGSNEQFF	TGTGCCAGCAGCTTAGAGGGGAGCAATGAGCAGTTCTTC
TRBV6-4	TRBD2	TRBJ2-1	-	CASSGTSGSNEQFF	TGTGCCAGCAGTGGGACTAGCGGGAGCAATGAGCAGTTCTTC
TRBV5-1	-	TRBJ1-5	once	CASSLNPNGLDSNQPQHF	TGCGCCAGCAGCCTAAACCCCAACGGACTGGATAGCAATCAGCCCCAGCATTTT
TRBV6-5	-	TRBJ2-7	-	CASSHGGRMAVQYF	TGTGCCAGCAGCCACGGGGGACGGATGGCCGTGCAGTACTTC
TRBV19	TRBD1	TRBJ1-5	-	CASTRNDRGNNQPQHF	TGTGCCAGTACAAGGAACGACAGGGGCAACAATCAGCCCCAGCATTTT
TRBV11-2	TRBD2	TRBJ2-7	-	CASSLRASGVYEQYF	TGTGCCAGCAGCTTGAGGGCCAGCGGGGTCTACGAGCAGTACTTC
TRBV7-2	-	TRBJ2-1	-	CASSLQTRGEQFF	TGTGCCAGCAGCTTACAGACCCGGGGTGAGCAGTTCTTC
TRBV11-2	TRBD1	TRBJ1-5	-	CASSFGTGGNQPQHF	TGTGCCAGCAGCTTCGGGACAGGGGGAAATCAGCCCCAGCATTTT
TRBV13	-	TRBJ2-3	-	CASSRRQGADTQYF	TGTGCCAGCAGCCGACGACAAGGGGCAGATACGCAGTATTTT
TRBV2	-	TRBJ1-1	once	CASSVNRFMNTEAFF	TGTGCCAGCAGTGTAAACAGGTTCATGAACACTGAAGCTTTCTTT
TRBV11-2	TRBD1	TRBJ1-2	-	CASSSGLTGILNYGYTF	TGTGCCAGCAGCTCCGGCTTGACAGGGATCCTTAACTATGGCTACACCTTC
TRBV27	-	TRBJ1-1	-	CASSFTGSEAFF	TGTGCCAGCAGTTTTACGGGTTCTGAAGCTTTCTTT